A selection of T cell receptor beta chains follows, all from one sample in a study of PD-L1 blockade in urothelial cancer. Assay: immunoSEQ multiplex PCR; the TCRdb copy retains only in-frame clones and omits some. This table has about 49,000 clones, nearly 90% appearing once. The sample here was PBMCs, taken around atezolizumab (anti-PD-L1) treatment. The receptors were gathered from a man in his fifties or sixties with urothelial cancer. Each CDR3 is given with its conserved first and last residue. Clone size appears in some rows only: once, few, many, or a class for an expanded clone.

size | V | CDR3
NA | TRBV5-4 | CASSLRGEYEQYF
NA | TRBV7-4 | CASSFLSGGGPGNNEQFF
NA | TRBV6-1 | CASSDPGQGAYGYTF
NA | TRBV11-3 | CASTDPRDRGTDTQYF
NA | TRBV4-1 | CASSPSRDRLTYEQYF
NA | TRBV2 | CASSVGTGYSPLHF
NA | TRBV15 | CATSREGDTEAFF
NA | TRBV19 | CASSIVYWTGFFSGANVLTF
NA | TRBV9 | CASSPRGLRPGLAAGETQYF
NA | TRBV11-2 | CASRIGGDINEQYF
NA | TRBV10-1 | CASSELQGVGVKDTQYF
NA | TRBV7-2 | CASSLSRDRVRFF
once | TRBV29-1 | CSVGLEVNTEAFF
NA | TRBV9 | CASSTALLTGGGETQYF
NA | TRBV5-5 | CASSFTFGTGKSNEQYF